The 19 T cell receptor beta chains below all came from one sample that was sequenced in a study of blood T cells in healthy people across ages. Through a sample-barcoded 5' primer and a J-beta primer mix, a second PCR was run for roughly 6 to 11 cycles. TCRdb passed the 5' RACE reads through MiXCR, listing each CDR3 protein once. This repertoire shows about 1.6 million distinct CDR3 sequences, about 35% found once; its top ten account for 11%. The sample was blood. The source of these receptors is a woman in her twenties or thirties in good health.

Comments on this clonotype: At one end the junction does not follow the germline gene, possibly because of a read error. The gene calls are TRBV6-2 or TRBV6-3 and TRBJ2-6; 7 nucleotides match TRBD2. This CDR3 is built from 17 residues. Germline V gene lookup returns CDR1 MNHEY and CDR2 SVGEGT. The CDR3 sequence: CASRRITGGSGANVRTF. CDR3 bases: TGTGCCAGCAGACGTATCACCGGGGGGTCTGGGGCCAACGTCCGGACTTTC.

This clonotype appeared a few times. The CDR3: CATRQGATDTQYF. The CDR3 coding sequence is TGTGCCACCAGACAGGGGGCTACAGATACGCAGTATTTT. This chain joins TRBV24-1 and TRBJ2-3, with TRBD1 identical over 9 bases. Germline CDR1 reads KGHDR; CDR2 reads SFDVKD. Trimming took 7 bases from V and 3 from J; bases not matched to a gene: 1. The CDR3 is 13 amino acids.

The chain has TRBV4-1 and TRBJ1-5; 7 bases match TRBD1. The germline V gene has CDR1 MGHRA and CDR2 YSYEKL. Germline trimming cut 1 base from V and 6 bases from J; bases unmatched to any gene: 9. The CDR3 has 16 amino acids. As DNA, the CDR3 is TGCGCCAGCAGCCAAGTGGCAGGGGGTAGTGGTCAGCCCCAGCATTTT. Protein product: CASSQVAGGSGQPQHF.

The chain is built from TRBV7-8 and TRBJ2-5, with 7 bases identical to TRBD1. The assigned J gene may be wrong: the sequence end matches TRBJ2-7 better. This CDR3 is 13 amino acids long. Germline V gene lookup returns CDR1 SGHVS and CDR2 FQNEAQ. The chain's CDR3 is CASSHKGADEQYF. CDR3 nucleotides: TGTGCCAGCAGCCACAAGGGGGCTGACGAGCAGTACTTC.

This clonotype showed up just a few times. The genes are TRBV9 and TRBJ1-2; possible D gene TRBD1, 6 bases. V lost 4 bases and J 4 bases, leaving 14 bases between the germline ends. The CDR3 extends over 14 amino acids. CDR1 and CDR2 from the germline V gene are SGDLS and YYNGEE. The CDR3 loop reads CASSPMDSGYGYTF. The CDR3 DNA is TGTGCCAGCAGCCCCATGGACAGTGGCTATGGCTACACCTTC.

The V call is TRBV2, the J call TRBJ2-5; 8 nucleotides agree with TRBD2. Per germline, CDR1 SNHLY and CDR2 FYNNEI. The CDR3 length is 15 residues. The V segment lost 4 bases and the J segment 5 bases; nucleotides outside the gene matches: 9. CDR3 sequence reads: CASSAWTSSRETQYF. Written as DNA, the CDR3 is TGTGCCAGCAGTGCTTGGACTAGCTCGCGGGAGACCCAGTACTTC.

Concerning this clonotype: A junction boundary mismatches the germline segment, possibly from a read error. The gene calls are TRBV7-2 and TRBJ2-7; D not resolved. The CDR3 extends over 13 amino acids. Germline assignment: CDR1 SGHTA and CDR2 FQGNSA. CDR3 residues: CAGSLDIGYEQYF. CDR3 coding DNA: TGTGCCGGCAGCTTAGATATCGGCTACGAGCAGTACTTC.

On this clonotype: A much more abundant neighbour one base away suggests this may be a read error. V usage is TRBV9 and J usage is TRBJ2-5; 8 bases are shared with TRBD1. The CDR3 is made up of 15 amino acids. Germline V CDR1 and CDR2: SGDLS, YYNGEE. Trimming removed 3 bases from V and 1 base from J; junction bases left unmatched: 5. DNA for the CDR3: TGTGCCAGCAGCGCAGAGGGGACAGGCCAAGAGACCCAGTACTTC. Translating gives CASSAEGTGQETQYF.

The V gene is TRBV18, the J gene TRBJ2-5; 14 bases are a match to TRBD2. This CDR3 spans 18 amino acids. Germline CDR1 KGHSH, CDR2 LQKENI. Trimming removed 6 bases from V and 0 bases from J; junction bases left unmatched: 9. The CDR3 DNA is TGTGCCAGCTCCGATGGGACTAGCGGGAGAGTCGACCAAGAGACCCAGTACTTC. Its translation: CASSDGTSGRVDQETQYF. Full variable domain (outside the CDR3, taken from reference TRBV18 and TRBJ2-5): NAGVMQNPRHLVRRRGQEARLRCSPMKGHSHVYWYRQLPEEGLKFMVYLQKENIIDESGMPKERFSAEFPKEGPSILRIQQVVRGDSAAYFCASSDGTSGRVDQETQYFGPGTRLLVL.

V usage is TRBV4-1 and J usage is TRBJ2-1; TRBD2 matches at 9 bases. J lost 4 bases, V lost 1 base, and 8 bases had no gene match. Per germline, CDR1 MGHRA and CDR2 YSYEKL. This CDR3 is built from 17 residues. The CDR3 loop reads CASSQGLSGGIYNEQFF. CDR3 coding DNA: TGCGCCAGCAGCCAAGGACTTAGCGGGGGAATTTACAATGAGCAGTTCTTC.

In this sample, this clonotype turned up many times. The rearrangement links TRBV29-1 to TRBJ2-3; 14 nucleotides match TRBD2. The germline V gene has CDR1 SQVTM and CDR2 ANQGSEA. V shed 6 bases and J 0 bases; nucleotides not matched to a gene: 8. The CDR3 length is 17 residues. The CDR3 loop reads CSVQGRTSGGSTDTQYF. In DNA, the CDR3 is TGCAGCGTCCAAGGTCGGACTAGCGGGGGGAGCACAGATACGCAGTATTTT.

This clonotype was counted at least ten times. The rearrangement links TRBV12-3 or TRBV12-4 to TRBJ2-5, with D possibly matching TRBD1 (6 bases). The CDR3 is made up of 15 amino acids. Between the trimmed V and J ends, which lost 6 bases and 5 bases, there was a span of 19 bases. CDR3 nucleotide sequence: TGTGCCAGCAGCCCCAGACTGGGGGCGTGGGAGACCCAGTACTTC. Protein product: CASSPRLGAWETQYF.

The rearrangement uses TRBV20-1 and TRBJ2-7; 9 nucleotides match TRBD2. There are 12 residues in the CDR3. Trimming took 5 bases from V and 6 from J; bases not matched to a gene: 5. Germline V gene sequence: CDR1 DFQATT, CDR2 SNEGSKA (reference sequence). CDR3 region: CSALAGGPEQYF. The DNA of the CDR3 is TGCAGTGCTCTTGCGGGAGGGCCCGAGCAGTACTTC.

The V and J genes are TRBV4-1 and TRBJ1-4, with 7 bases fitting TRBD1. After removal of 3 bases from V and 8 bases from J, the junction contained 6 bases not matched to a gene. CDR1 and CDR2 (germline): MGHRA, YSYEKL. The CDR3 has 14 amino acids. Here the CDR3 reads CASSHQGEGEKLFF. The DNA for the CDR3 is TGCGCCAGCAGCCATCAGGGGGAGGGGGAAAAACTGTTTTTT.

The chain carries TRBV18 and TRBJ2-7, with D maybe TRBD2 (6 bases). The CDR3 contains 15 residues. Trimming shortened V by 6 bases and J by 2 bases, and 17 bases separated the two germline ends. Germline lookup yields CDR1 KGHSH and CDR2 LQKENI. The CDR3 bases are TGTGCCAGCTCCCCAAATTGGGACTTGGCCTACGAGCAGTACTTC. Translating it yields CASSPNWDLAYEQYF.

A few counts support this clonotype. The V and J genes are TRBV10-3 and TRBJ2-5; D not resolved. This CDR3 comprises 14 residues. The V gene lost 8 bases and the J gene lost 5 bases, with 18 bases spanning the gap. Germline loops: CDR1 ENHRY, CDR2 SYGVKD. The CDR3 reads CAIAQDRSLETQYF. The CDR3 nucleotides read TGTGCCATCGCGCAGGACCGAAGTCTGGAGACCCAGTACTTC.

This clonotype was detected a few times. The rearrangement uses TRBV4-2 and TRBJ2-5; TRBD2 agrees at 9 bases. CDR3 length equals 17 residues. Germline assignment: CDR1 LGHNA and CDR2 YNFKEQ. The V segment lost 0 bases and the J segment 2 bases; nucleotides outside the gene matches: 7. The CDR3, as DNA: TGTGCCAGCAGCCAAGATACCGGGGCGGGGGGGCAAGAGACCCAGTACTTC. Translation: CASSQDTGAGGQETQYF.

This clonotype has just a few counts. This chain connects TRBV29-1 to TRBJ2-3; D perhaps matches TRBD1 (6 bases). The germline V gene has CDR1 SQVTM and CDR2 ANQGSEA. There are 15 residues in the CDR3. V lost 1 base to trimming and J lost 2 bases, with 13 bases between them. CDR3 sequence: CSVEAGTSHTDTQYF. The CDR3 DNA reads TGCAGCGTTGAAGCGGGGACATCCCACACAGATACGCAGTATTTT.

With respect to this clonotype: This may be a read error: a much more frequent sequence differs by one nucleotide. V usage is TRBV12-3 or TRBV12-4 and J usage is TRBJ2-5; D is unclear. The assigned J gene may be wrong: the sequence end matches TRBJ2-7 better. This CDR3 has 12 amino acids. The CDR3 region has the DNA TGTGCCAGCAGTTTCGGTAACCCCGAGCAGTACTTC. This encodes CASSFGNPEQYF.